A selection of T cell receptor beta chains follows, all from one sample in a study of Graves' ophthalmopathy and Graves' hyperthyroidism. TCRdb independently ran MiXCR on the multiplex PCR reads; one entry per CDR3 protein. The sample has 580,000 or so distinct CDR3 sequences; approximately 37% are singletons. The sequenced material came from peripheral blood or thyroid tissue (not recorded which). These receptors were taken from an adult man with Graves' hyperthyroidism. CDR3s include the opening cysteine and the closing phenylalanine or tryptophan. A D gene is named only where the DNA matches it firmly. Clone size is not always given. Where it is, it says once, few, many or a class for expanded clones.

clone_size	j_call	cdr3_length	d_call	v_call	cdr3_aa	cdr3_nt
many	TRBJ1-4	14	NA	TRBV2	CASSPGATNEKLFF	TGTGCCAGCAGCCCAGGGGCAACTAATGAAAAACTGTTTTTT
many	TRBJ2-7	14	NA	TRBV10-2	CASSRDGRSYEQYF	TGCGCCAGCAGCAGGGACGGACGTTCCTACGAGCAGTACTTC
many	TRBJ2-7	13	TRBD2	TRBV7-3	CASSREGSYEQYF	TGTGCCAGCAGCCGGGAGGGGTCCTACGAGCAGTACTTC
NA	TRBJ1-1	19	TRBD1	TRBV10-1	CASSNTGVKFSGDRKKAFF	TGCGCCAGCAGTAATACAGGGGTCAAATTCTCCGGGGACAGGAAAAAAGCTTTCTTT
NA	TRBJ2-3	15	TRBD1	TRBV12-3/TRBV12-4	CASSSTGQGTDTQYF	TGTGCCAGCAGCTCCACTGGACAGGGTACAGATACGCAGTATTTT
NA	TRBJ2-1	14	NA	TRBV29-1	CSVHRVGAYNEQFF	TGCAGCGTCCACAGGGTGGGGGCCTACAATGAGCAGTTCTTC
many	TRBJ1-5	16	NA	TRBV10-3	CAISESWTYSNQPQHF	TGTGCCATCAGTGAGTCGTGGACATATAGCAATCAGCCCCAGCATTTT
many	TRBJ2-7	12	NA	TRBV6-5	CASSHDSYEQYF	TGTGCCAGCAGTCACGACAGCTACGAGCAGTACTTC
medium-sized	TRBJ1-2	11	NA	TRBV29-1	CSVEGRGRYTF	TGCAGCGTTGAAGGCAGGGGTCGCTACACCTTC
NA	TRBJ2-7	14	NA	TRBV2	CASSPLLTAYEQYF	TGTGCCAGCTCACCACTCCTGACAGCTTACGAGCAGTACTTC
few	TRBJ2-7	15	TRBD2	TRBV7-8	CASSFRAGGPNEQYF	TGTGCCAGCAGCTTTAGGGCGGGAGGGCCTAATGAGCAGTACTTC
few	TRBJ1-2	14	NA	TRBV2	CASSLNRDLYGYTF	TGTGCCAGCAGTCTTAACCGGGACCTCTATGGCTACACCTTC
once	TRBJ1-6	16	TRBD1	TRBV7-9	CASSSTGQGAGSPLHF	TGTGCCAGCAGCTCAACGGGACAGGGGGCCGGTTCACCCCTCCACTTT
NA	TRBJ2-7	14	TRBD1	TRBV7-2	CASSIRQGAGEQYF	TGTGCCAGCAGCATTAGACAGGGGGCGGGCGAGCAGTACTTC
NA	TRBJ2-1	14	TRBD2	TRBV12-3/TRBV12-4	CASSRLAIYNEQFF	TGTGCCAGCAGTAGACTAGCGATCTACAATGAGCAGTTCTTC
many	TRBJ2-7	16	TRBD2	TRBV7-6	CASSLLLAGETYEQYF	TGTGCCAGCAGTTTACTACTAGCGGGAGAAACCTACGAGCAGTACTTC
NA	TRBJ1-2	12	NA	TRBV2	CASRGRGGGYTF	TGTGCCAGCAGGGGGCGGGGGGGGGGCTACACCTTC
few	TRBJ1-2	10	TRBD1	TRBV29-1	CSGGTDGYTF	TGCAGCGGGGGGACAGATGGCTACACCTTC
NA	TRBJ1-1	13	TRBD1	TRBV7-8	CASSLNRGLWAFF	TGTGCCAGCAGCTTAAACAGGGGACTATGGGCTTTCTTT
many	TRBJ2-7	14	TRBD1	TRBV10-2	CASSFDRGSYEQYF	TGCGCCAGCAGCTTCGACAGGGGGTCCTACGAGCAGTACTTC
NA	TRBJ2-4	14	TRBD1	TRBV20-1	CSATGGWGKNIQYF	TGCAGTGCAACAGGGGGCTGGGGCAAAAACATTCAGTACTTC
NA	TRBJ2-5	17	TRBD1	TRBV29-1	CSVGVLGRGGSIETQYF	TGCAGCGTTGGAGTATTAGGTCGAGGGGGCTCCATTGAGACCCAGTACTTC
NA	TRBJ2-7	12	TRBD2	TRBV7-2	CASSLASGQQYF	TGTGCCAGCAGCTTGGCTAGCGGGCAGCAGTACTTC
few	TRBJ2-7	18	TRBD1	TRBV7-9	CASSLYNPGQGISYEQYF	TGTGCCAGCAGCTTATATAACCCGGGACAGGGGATCTCCTACGAGCAGTACTTC
NA	TRBJ2-1	14	NA	TRBV7-2	CASSLGRSYNEQFF	TGTGCCAGCAGCTTAGGAAGGAGTTACAATGAGCAGTTCTTC
many	TRBJ1-2	15	TRBD1	TRBV5-6	CASSPAGQRNYGYTF	TGTGCCAGCAGCCCGGCGGGACAGCGAAACTATGGCTACACCTTC
NA	TRBJ1-2	11	NA	TRBV25-1	CAIEVRGSCTF	TGTGCCATCGAGGTTCGGGGGAGCTGCACCTTC
few	TRBJ1-1	17	NA	TRBV4-1	CASSQERMGPGNTEAFF	TGCGCCAGCAGCCAAGAGCGTATGGGGCCAGGGAACACTGAAGCTTTCTTT
few	TRBJ1-2	16	TRBD1	TRBV27	CASSFRPWDRNYGYTF	TGTGCCAGCAGTTTTCGCCCCTGGGACAGGAACTATGGCTACACCTTC
many	TRBJ1-2	15	TRBD1	TRBV7-8	CASSTRTGANYGYTF	TGTGCCAGCAGCACCCGGACAGGGGCCAACTATGGCTACACCTTC
NA	TRBJ2-5	15	NA	TRBV9	CASSVGGRPPETQYF	TGTGCCAGCAGCGTAGGGGGGCGACCTCCGGAGACCCAGTACTTC
many	TRBJ1-1	14	TRBD1	TRBV6-5	CASSPQTGAIEAFF	TGTGCCAGCAGTCCCCAGACAGGGGCGATTGAAGCTTTCTTT
NA	TRBJ2-7	17	TRBD1	TRBV29-1	CSVGTGRGQVNSYEQYF	TGCAGCGTTGGGACAGGAAGGGGGCAAGTGAACTCCTACGAGCAGTACTTC
many	TRBJ2-3	15	NA	TRBV10-3	CAISEGGPMIDTQYF	TGTGCCATCAGTGAAGGTGGGCCGATGATAGATACGCAGTATTTT
many	TRBJ2-5	14	TRBD2	TRBV15	CATSISGGAETQYF	TGTGCCACCAGCATCAGCGGGGGGGCAGAGACCCAGTACTTC
many	TRBJ1-5	14	NA	TRBV6-1	CASSEGPAGPPQHF	TGTGCCAGCAGTGAAGGCCCGGCCGGTCCGCCCCAGCATTTT
few	TRBJ1-2	17	NA	TRBV6-6	CASSPLPTGLANYGYTF	TGTGCCAGCAGTCCCCTTCCTACAGGGTTAGCTAACTATGGCTACACCTTC